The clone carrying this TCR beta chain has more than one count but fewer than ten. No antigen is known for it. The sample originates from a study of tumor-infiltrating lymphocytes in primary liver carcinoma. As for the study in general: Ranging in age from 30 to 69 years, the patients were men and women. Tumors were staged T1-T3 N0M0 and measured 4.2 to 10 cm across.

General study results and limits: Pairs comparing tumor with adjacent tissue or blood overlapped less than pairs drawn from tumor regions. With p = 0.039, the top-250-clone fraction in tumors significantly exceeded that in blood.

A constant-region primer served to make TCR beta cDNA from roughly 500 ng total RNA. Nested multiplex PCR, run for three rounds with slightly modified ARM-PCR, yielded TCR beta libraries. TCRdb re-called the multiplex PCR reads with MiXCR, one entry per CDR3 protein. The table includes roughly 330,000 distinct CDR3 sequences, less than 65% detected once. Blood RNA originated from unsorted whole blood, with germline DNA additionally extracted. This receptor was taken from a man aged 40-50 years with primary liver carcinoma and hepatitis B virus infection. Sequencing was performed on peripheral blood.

As DNA, the CDR3 is TGTGCCAGCAGTTTTGCTGGTATTGAGCAGTTCTTC. It encodes CASSFAGIEQFF. The V and J genes are TRBV28 and TRBJ2-1; no clear D gene. The ends were cut back, 3 bases at V and 9 bases at J, with 9 bases in the middle. Germline lookup yields CDR1 MDHEN and CDR2 SYDVKM. This CDR3 comprises 12 residues.